The 15 T cell receptor beta chains presented below share a single source sample, sequenced in a study of OX40 agonist ivuxolimab in advanced cancers. Sequenced by immunoSEQ multiplex PCR; TCRdb stores in-frame clones only, minus some. Of around 20,000 clones listed, 88% are singletons. The sequencing here drew on CD4+ or CD8+ T cells sorted from blood, taken in a trial of the OX40 agonist ivuxolimab. The origin of the receptors is an adult with an advanced solid tumor such as melanoma, head and neck, liver or kidney cancer.

The chain has TRBV15 and TRBJ2-2, with 7 bases identical to TRBD2. Germline CDR1 is LNHNV and CDR2 is YYDKDF (reference sequence). The CDR3 has 18 residues. Trimming removed 0 bases from V and 3 bases from J; junction bases left unmatched: 10. DNA for the CDR3: TGTGCCACCAGCAGAGATCTAGGCCGCGGGAGTTACACCGGGGAGCTGTTTTTT. Translated: CATSRDLGRGSYTGELFF.

V is TRBV10-2 and J is TRBJ2-7, with 9 bases lining up with TRBD2. The junction had 14 bases not matched to a gene; V was cut back by 2 bases and J by 0 bases. This CDR3 spans 19 amino acids. The germline V gene has CDR1 WSHSY and CDR2 SAAADI. Here the CDR3 DNA reads TGCGCCAGCAGTGAGGGATTAGCGGGAGTGAAAGGGGGCTCCTACGAGCAGTACTTC. It codes for CASSEGLAGVKGGSYEQYF.

The chain employs TRBV19 and TRBJ2-2; TRBD1 agrees at 7 bases. Trimming removed 3 bases from V and 6 bases from J; junction bases left unmatched: 7. The V gene's germline CDR1 is LNHDA and CDR2 SQIVND (reference sequence). The CDR3 runs to 15 residues. CDR3 DNA sequence: TGTGCCAGTAGTATCGGGACAGCACCACCCGGGGAGCTGTTTTTT. Protein: CASSIGTAPPGELFF.

This clone was found once. The genes are TRBV9 and TRBJ1-6; no clear D gene. The germline V gene has CDR1 SGDLS and CDR2 YYNGEE. V lost 0 bases, J lost 2 bases, and 9 bases lay in between. This CDR3 is 16 amino acids long. The CDR3 DNA follows: TGTGCCAGCAGCGTAGCCCAGGAAACCTATAATTCACCCCTCCACTTT. Translating it yields CASSVAQETYNSPLHF.

The chain is built from TRBV4-1 and TRBJ2-3; the D gene is possibly TRBD2 (6 bases). Germline V gene lookup returns CDR1 MGHRA and CDR2 YSYEKL. V lost 3 bases and J lost 0, with 13 bases in between. This CDR3 contains 16 residues. The CDR3, as DNA: TGCGCCAGCAGCCAGGGGGTACGGGGGAGCACAGATACGCAGTATTTT. Protein product: CASSQGVRGSTDTQYF.

This clone was seen more than once but under ten times. J is TRBJ1-5 and V is TRBV7-2; unclear D gene. CDR1 SGHTA and CDR2 FQGNSA come from the germline V gene. The V gene lost 1 base and the J gene lost 3 bases, with 4 bases spanning the gap. CDR3 length: 13 amino acids. The CDR3 sequence is CASSLDPNQPQHF. The CDR3 DNA reads as TGTGCCAGCAGCTTAGACCCCAATCAGCCCCAGCATTTT.

The rearrangement joins TRBV5-5 to TRBJ1-3, with 7 positions matching TRBD1. The CDR3 totals 13 residues. V shed 9 bases and J 4 bases; nucleotides not matched to a gene: 7. The germline V gene has CDR1 SGHKS and CDR2 YYEKEE (reference sequence). CDR3 sequence: CATNRGAGNTIYF. As DNA, the CDR3 is TGTGCCACCAACAGGGGAGCCGGAAACACCATATATTTT.

The chain couples TRBV18 to TRBJ1-6; no firm D call. This CDR3 spans 16 amino acids. Germline V gives CDR1 KGHSH, CDR2 LQKENI. Trimming left V 2 bases short and J 6 bases short, with 14 bases between. The CDR3 sequence: CASSPDQSALNSPLHF. The CDR3 DNA is TGTGCCAGCTCACCAGATCAGTCTGCTCTTAATTCACCCCTCCACTTT.

The chain carries TRBV5-8 and TRBJ1-2; D gene unclear. V was pared by 3 bases and J by 4 bases, with 7 bases between. Germline V gives CDR1 SGHTS, CDR2 YDEGEE. The length of the CDR3 is 12 residues. The CDR3 region is CASSWAGYGYTF. In DNA form, the CDR3 reads TGTGCCAGCAGCTGGGCTGGCTATGGCTACACCTTC.

In its sample, this clone was seen once. V and J are TRBV7-2 and TRBJ2-3; 7 positions match TRBD1. The V gene end was trimmed by 2 bases and the J gene end by 5 bases; junction bases not matched to a gene: 7. Germline loops: CDR1 SGHTA, CDR2 FQGNSA. The length of the CDR3 is 15 residues. CDR3 region: CASSLWGQSGDTQYF. The CDR3 DNA follows: TGTGCCAGCAGCTTATGGGGACAGTCGGGAGATACGCAGTATTTT.

The chain couples TRBV11-2 to TRBJ2-1; D tentatively reads TRBD1 or TRBD2 (6 bases each). The CDR3 spans 16 residues. Trimming pared 5 bases from V and 0 bases from J, leaving 14 bases between. The V gene's germline CDR1 is SGHAT and CDR2 FQNNGV. The CDR3 nucleotides read TGTGCCAGCAGCCCCCTCCGGGGGCGCTCCTACAATGAGCAGTTCTTC. Translating gives CASSPLRGRSYNEQFF.

This clone has more than one count but fewer than ten. This sequence joins TRBV29-1 and TRBJ2-1, with a possible D match to TRBD2 (7 bases). Trimming removed 8 bases at V and 0 bases at J, with 20 bases between. This CDR3 contains 16 residues. Germline lookup yields CDR1 SQVTM and CDR2 ANQGSEA. The CDR3, as DNA: TGCAGCCTTTTGCCCGGGGGGCCGAGCTCCTACAATGAGCAGTTCTTC. Translating gives CSLLPGGPSSYNEQFF.

This rearrangement joins TRBV28 to TRBJ2-5; D tentatively reads TRBD1 or TRBD2 (5 bases each). This CDR3 region has 16 residues. Germline lookup yields CDR1 MDHEN and CDR2 SYDVKM. Trimming left V 5 bases short and J 5 bases short, with 21 bases between. The CDR3 reads CASSHGRWGLDETQYF. The CDR3 bases are TGTGCCAGCAGTCATGGCCGGTGGGGGTTGGACGAGACCCAGTACTTC. Full variable domain (missing parts from reference TRBV28 and TRBJ2-5): DVKVTQSSRYLVKRTGEKVFLECVQDMDHENMFWYRQDPGLGLRLIYFSYDVKMKEKGDIPEGYSVSREKKERFSLILESASTNQTSMYLCASSHGRWGLDETQYFGPGTRLLVL.

With regard to this clone: This sequence is one base from a far larger clone and is likely a read error. The sample contains more than one DNA sequence encoding this CDR3. This chain links TRBV14 with TRBJ2-7; D unclear. The V and J ends lost 0 bases and 7 bases respectively, with 19 bases between them. The germline gives CDR1 SGHDN, CDR2 FVKESK. This CDR3 contains 16 residues. In nucleotides, the CDR3 is TGTGCCAGCAGCCAAGAATCGGCCCTCGAACGGTCTGAGCAGTACTTC. It encodes CASSQESALERSEQYF.

This chain links TRBV6-1 with TRBJ2-3; TRBD2 matches at 12 bases. The junction had 0 bases not matched to a gene; V was cut back by 8 bases and J by 0 bases. The CDR3 is 14 residues long. Looked up from germline, CDR1 is MNHNS and CDR2 is SASEGT. This CDR3 is CASLAGGSTDTQYF. In DNA, the CDR3 is TGTGCCAGCCTAGCGGGGGGGAGCACAGATACGCAGTATTTT.